The clone carrying this T cell receptor (beta chain) was seen a few times. Its antigen is not identified. The entry originates in a study of T cells in Graves' hyperthyroidism and ophthalmopathy. The overall study: Peripheral blood sampling occurred at initial diagnosis, before any treatment. Study results and limitations: In validation, the model predicted ophthalmopathy. These predictions came a median approximately 6.5 months before onset.

The V end was cut by 5 bases, the J end by 0 bases, with 17 bases between. This CDR3 has 17 amino acids. Among the patients, aged 18 to 65, hyperthyroidism was newly diagnosed and had lasted under 2 months. PBMCs were sourced from more than 7.5 ml fresh peripheral blood. TCR beta CDR3 regions were amplified from RNA. HTBI primers drove first-round RT-PCR of the TCR CDR3. Using its own MiXCR run on the multiplex PCR reads, TCRdb lists one record per CDR3 protein. The sample has roughly 300,000 distinct CDR3 sequences, about 25% seen once. This TCR came from a man aged 40-50 years with Graves' hyperthyroidism that later progressed to Graves' ophthalmopathy. The chain links TRBV12-3 or TRBV12-4 to TRBJ1-3; unclear D gene. Specimen: blood. CDR3 in amino acids: CASSMRRIIFSGNTIYF. CDR3 bases: TGTGCCAGCAGTATGAGACGGATTATATTCTCTGGAAACACCATATATTTT.